The rows below give T cell receptor beta chains drawn from one sample of a study of T cell changes during pregnancy in multiple sclerosis. Using immunoSEQ multiplex PCR, the repertoire was profiled, and TCRdb retains in-frame clones only, with some absent. This table has roughly 87,000 clones, 80% to 95% appearing once. The sample was peripheral blood, taken in the third trimester of pregnancy. All receptors derive from a female donor in good health, enrolled as a control in a pregnancy study. Each CDR3 is given with its conserved first and last residue. The size field is filled for only some rows; it gives once, few, many or a size class.

NA 14 TRBJ2-3 TRBV5-1 CASSLGAITDTQYF
NA 16 TRBJ2-5 TRBV7-8 CASSLAVADAQETQYF
NA 15 TRBJ1-4 TRBV29-1 CSASGTGGLDEKLFF
NA 15 TRBJ1-2 TRBV11-2 CASSSRPGQVYGYTF
NA 15 TRBJ2-3 TRBV4-1 CASSFGGRSPDTQYF
NA 12 TRBJ2-7 TRBV29-1 CSVEGAGTEQYF
NA 15 TRBJ2-1 TRBV7-2 CASSLAAGGHNEQFF
NA 13 TRBJ2-1 TRBV7-2 CASSRDRVNEQFF
NA 15 TRBJ1-4 TRBV7-9 CASSFGQGAREKLFF
NA 13 TRBJ2-7 TRBV11-3 CASSLDGGGEQYF
NA 13 TRBJ2-7 TRBV27 CASSLDRVGEQYF
NA 15 TRBJ2-4 TRBV5-6 CASSPTGLAKNIQYF
NA 11 TRBJ1-1 TRBV28 CASSFGRGAFF
once 14 TRBJ1-1 TRBV9 CASSAGQRTFEAFF
NA 12 TRBJ1-1 TRBV27 CASSLLEGEAFF
NA 17 TRBJ2-3 TRBV27 CASSLSLPDSRTDTQYF
NA 14 TRBJ2-7 TRBV4-1 CASSNGQTPYEQYF
NA 15 TRBJ1-1 TRBV15 CATEAGAGWDTEAFF
NA 11 TRBJ1-2 TRBV2 CASSEGLLFTF
NA 13 TRBJ2-1 TRBV28 CASSLRLHNEQFF
once 17 TRBJ1-5 TRBV5-1 CASSPRLDRVSNQPQHF
NA 12 TRBJ2-3 TRBV5-1 CASSLQFDTQYF
NA 13 TRBJ2-7 TRBV7-9 CASSLGGFNEQYF
NA 16 TRBJ1-4 TRBV28 CASSPDRGELNEKLFF
NA 18 TRBJ2-1 TRBV7-9 CASSSPMWGQGVSDEQFF
NA 15 TRBJ1-1 TRBV5-1 CASSPQVDRNTEAFF
NA 13 TRBJ1-1 TRBV6-1 CASTRQGDTEAFF